The 29 T cell receptor beta chains below all came from one sample that was sequenced in a study of blood T cell repertoires in COVID-19. Clones were sequenced by immunoSEQ multiplex PCR, and TCRdb holds only the in-frame ones, with some missing. Seen here are roughly 380,000 clones, about four fifths observed once, and the top ten hold 1.1%. Sample: peripheral blood. The origin of the receptors is a human donor with acute or convalescent COVID-19. The donor label of this sample is uncertain.

This clone was recorded only once. This sequence joins TRBV13 and TRBJ2-2, with D maybe TRBD1 (5 bases). This CDR3 region has 15 residues. The germline gives CDR1 PRHDT, CDR2 FYEKMQ (reference sequence). V was trimmed by 0 bases and J by 0 bases, leaving 5 bases between them. The chain's CDR3 is CASSLGTANTGELFF. The CDR3 DNA reads as TGTGCCAGCAGCTTAGGGACAGCGAACACCGGGGAGCTGTTTTTT.

J is TRBJ2-4 and V is TRBV6-1; D call uncertain. Germline V gives CDR1 MNHNS, CDR2 SASEGT. V was trimmed by 0 bases and J by 6 bases, leaving 6 bases between them. The CDR3 is 13 residues long. Here the CDR3 reads CASSEAQRNIQYF. The CDR3 region has the DNA TGTGCCAGCAGTGAAGCACAGAGAAACATTCAGTACTTC.

The V and J genes are TRBV11-1 and TRBJ2-3; 11 nucleotides agree with TRBD2. Germline CDR1 and CDR2: SGHAT and FQDESV (reference sequence). Trimming took 5 bases from V and 4 from J; bases not matched to a gene: 8. The CDR3 contains 16 residues. CDR3 in amino acids: CASSLRLAGLADTQYF. CDR3 nucleotides: TGTGCCAGCAGCCTAAGACTAGCGGGGCTCGCAGATACGCAGTATTTT.

This rearrangement joins TRBV6-1 to TRBJ1-1, with D perhaps TRBD1 (6 bases). The CDR3 runs 17 residues. CDR1 is MNHNS, CDR2 SASEGT, per germline. Trimming removed 4 bases at V and 0 bases at J, with 18 bases between. Here the CDR3 DNA reads TGTGCCAGCAGTGGCAGGGGACAAGAAATCATGAACACTGAAGCTTTCTTT. Its translation: CASSGRGQEIMNTEAFF.

The V and J genes are TRBV30 and TRBJ1-2, with 7 bases lining up with TRBD1. This CDR3 comprises 13 residues. The V and J ends lost 3 bases and 4 bases, in that order; junction bases with no gene match: 5. Germline V lookup: CDR1 GTSNPN, CDR2 SVGIG (reference sequence). CDR3 DNA sequence: TGTGCCTGGAGCGCGGGACAGCCCTATGGCTACACCTTC. Translating gives CAWSAGQPYGYTF.

This sequence joins TRBV27 and TRBJ2-7; 8 bases are a match to TRBD2. CDR1 and CDR2 from the germline V gene are MNHEY and SMNVEV (reference sequence). V was clipped by 4 bases and J by 2 bases; unmatched bases: 19. The CDR3 loop spans 19 amino acids. CDR3 sequence reads: CASSSLGLVGYHSTYEQYF. CDR3 in DNA: TGTGCCAGCAGTTCCCTGGGACTAGTAGGTTATCATTCGACCTACGAGCAGTACTTC.

The CDR3 coding sequence is TGTGCCAGCAGCTTAGCAGGGGGCCAAGAGACCCAGTACTTC. Amino acid sequence: CASSLAGGQETQYF. The gene calls are TRBV7-9 and TRBJ2-5; possible D gene TRBD1, 6 bases. The CDR3 has 14 residues. With 0 bases removed from V and 1 base from J, the gap between germline ends came to 6 bases. Germline V gives CDR1 SEHNR, CDR2 FQNEAQ (reference sequence).

The CDR3 sequence: CASSPGEGRTNEKLFF. CDR3 DNA sequence: TGTGCCAGCAGCCCAGGGGAGGGGAGGACTAATGAAAAACTGTTTTTT. The chain uses TRBV7-4 and TRBJ1-4, with a weak D call TRBD1 (6 bases). V was pared by 5 bases and J by 2 bases, with 15 bases between. There are 16 residues in the CDR3. The germline V gene has CDR1 SGHVT and CDR2 SQSDAQ.

This chain joins TRBV30 and TRBJ2-7; tentatively, D is TRBD1 (6 bases). Germline V lookup: CDR1 GTSNPN, CDR2 SVGIG (reference sequence). V was shortened by 2 bases and J by 6 bases, with 8 bases between the two germline ends. This CDR3 comprises 11 residues. The CDR3 DNA sequence: TGTGCCTGGAGTATAGGGGGCGAGCAGTACTTC. It encodes CAWSIGGEQYF.

The V call is TRBV5-1, the J call TRBJ2-3; TRBD2 matches at 11 bases. CDR3 length equals 18 residues. Germline V CDR1 and CDR2: SGHRS, YFSETQ. V trimming: 1 base; J trimming: 0 bases; junction bases outside the gene matches: 7. The CDR3 reads CASSLRLAGGGSTDTQYF. CDR3 bases: TGCGCCAGCAGCTTGCGGCTAGCGGGGGGCGGGAGCACAGATACGCAGTATTTT.

This clone was seen once. V gene TRBV30 combines with J gene TRBJ1-6; perhaps TRBD1 as D (6 bases). This CDR3 comprises 16 residues. Trimming pared 1 base from V and 7 bases from J, leaving 17 bases between. Germline lookup yields CDR1 GTSNPN and CDR2 SVGIG (reference sequence). The CDR3 DNA is TGTGCCTGGAGTGGCACGGGGACAACAGTCAATTCACCCCTCCACTTT. Translating it yields CAWSGTGTTVNSPLHF.

V is TRBV15 and J is TRBJ1-2; possibly TRBD1 for D (5 bases). Germline CDR1 reads LNHNV; CDR2 reads YYDKDF (reference sequence). The CDR3 totals 13 residues. The V end lost 3 bases, the J end lost 3 bases, and 8 bases lay between the germline ends. CDR3 sequence: CATSSGQDYGYTF. CDR3 nucleotide sequence: TGTGCCACCAGCAGTGGACAAGACTATGGCTACACCTTC.

There are a few counts of this clone. The chain is built from TRBV29-1 and TRBJ2-3; D is unclear. The CDR3 has 14 residues. V shed 0 bases and J shed 1 base, with 8 bases lying between them. Germline loops: CDR1 SQVTM, CDR2 ANQGSEA. In DNA, the CDR3 is TGCAGCGTTGAAGATGAGGTGGGCACAGATACGCAGTATTTT. Encoded protein: CSVEDEVGTDTQYF.

The J gene is TRBJ2-1, the V gene TRBV19; D uncertain. Germline V gene sequence: CDR1 LNHDA, CDR2 SQIVND (reference sequence). Between the trimmed V and J ends, which lost 5 bases and 0 bases, there was a span of 8 bases. This CDR3 is built from 14 residues. CDR3 protein: CASSFAFSYNEQFF. As DNA, the CDR3 is TGTGCCAGTAGTTTCGCGTTCTCCTACAATGAGCAGTTCTTC.

This clone appeared a few times. This rearrangement joins TRBV3-1 (or the pseudogene TRBV3-2) to TRBJ1-3; 8 bases map to TRBD1. Germline V CDR1 and CDR2: LGHDT, YNNKEL (reference sequence). Trimming took 2 bases from V and 3 from J; bases not matched to a gene: 6. The CDR3 extends over 16 amino acids. DNA of the CDR3: TGTGCCAGCAGCCAAAGACAGGGGTCAGTTGGAAACACCATATATTTT. This codes for CASSQRQGSVGNTIYF.

V gene TRBV19 combines with J gene TRBJ2-7, with 7 bases lining up with TRBD1. The CDR3 is 14 amino acids. In germline, CDR1 is LNHDA, CDR2 SQIVND (reference sequence). V was clipped by 5 bases and J by 2 bases; unmatched bases: 6. The CDR3, as DNA: TGTGCCAGTAGTCGCCCGGACAGGCCCTACGAGCAGTACTTC. Amino acid sequence: CASSRPDRPYEQYF. Full variable domain (outside the CDR3, taken from reference TRBV19 and TRBJ2-7): DGGITQSPKYLFRKEGQNVTLSCEQNLNHDAMYWYRQDPGQGLRLIYYSQIVNDFQKGDIAEGYSVSREKKESFPLTVTSAQKNPTAFYLCASSRPDRPYEQYFGPGTRLTVT.

The chain carries TRBV4-2 and TRBJ1-1; 8 nucleotides line up with TRBD1. Per the germline V gene, CDR1 is LGHNA and CDR2 is YNFKEQ. The CDR3 loop spans 17 amino acids. Unmatched junction bases numbered 8, after V lost 1 base and J lost 1 base. As DNA, the CDR3 is TGTGCCAGCAGCCAAGTAGGGACAGGCCTCAAGAACACTGAAGCTTTCTTT. Protein sequence: CASSQVGTGLKNTEAFF.

This sequence joins TRBV5-4 and TRBJ1-4, with D tentatively TRBD1 (5 bases). The V end was cut by 3 bases, the J end by 8 bases, with 8 bases between. The CDR3 covers 12 residues. Germline V gene lookup returns CDR1 SGHNT and CDR2 YYREEE (reference sequence). CDR3 residues: CASSSDTEKLFF. The CDR3 region has the DNA TGTGCCAGCAGCTCGGACACCGAAAAACTGTTTTTT.

The chain recombines TRBV10-3 with TRBJ2-1, with unresolved D. The CDR3 has 11 residues. Germline V lookup: CDR1 ENHRY, CDR2 SYGVKD. Between the trimmed V and J ends, which lost 6 bases and 3 bases, there was a span of 3 bases. CDR3 nucleotides: TGTGCCATCAGCAGCTACAATGAGCAGTTCTTC. The encoded protein is CAISSYNEQFF.

The chain has TRBV20-1 and TRBJ1-1, with D maybe TRBD1 (6 bases). Looked up from germline, CDR1 is DFQATT and CDR2 is SNEGSKA (reference sequence). Trimming took 3 bases from V and 6 from J, leaving 20 bases between them. The CDR3 sequence is 15 residues long. CDR3 protein: CSASRGLGGAAEAFF. The CDR3 region has the DNA TGCAGTGCTAGTCGGGGTCTAGGGGGGGCGGCTGAAGCTTTCTTT.

In this sample, this clone turned up a few times. This rearrangement joins TRBV5-8 to TRBJ1-2; D perhaps matches TRBD1 (5 bases). The V and J ends lost 4 bases and 7 bases respectively, with 8 bases between them. Germline CDR1 reads SGHTS; CDR2 reads YDEGEE. The CDR3 contains 11 residues. This CDR3 is CASSRQFGYTF. The CDR3 DNA is TGTGCCAGCAGCCGACAGTTTGGCTACACCTTC.

The rearrangement uses TRBV5-1 and TRBJ1-6; TRBD1 might be the D (6 bases). Germline V gene data show CDR1 as SGHRS and CDR2 as YFSETQ. Trimming removed 2 bases at V and 7 bases at J, with 10 bases between. CDR3 length: 14 residues. CDR3 sequence (DNA): TGCGCCAGCAGCTTCGGACAGCCAAATTCACCCCTCCACTTT. Translation gives CASSFGQPNSPLHF.

The chain is built from TRBV7-9 and TRBJ1-2; D gene ambiguous. CDR3 length: 12 residues. Germline V lookup: CDR1 SEHNR, CDR2 FQNEAQ (reference sequence). Trimming stripped 5 bases from V and 6 bases from J, with 10 bases between. The CDR3 nucleotides are TGTGCCAGCAGCCCACAGCGGAATGGCTACACCTTC. Residues: CASSPQRNGYTF. Variable domain in full (rest from reference TRBV7-9 and TRBJ1-2): DTGVSQNPRHKITKRGQNVTFRCDPISEHNRLYWYRQTLGQGPEFLTYFQNEAQLEKSRLLSDRFSAERPKGSFSTLEIQRTEQGDSAMYLCASSPQRNGYTFGSGTRLTVV.

In this sample, this clone turned up once. This chain connects TRBV27 to TRBJ2-7; 7 positions agree with TRBD1. Germline lookup yields CDR1 MNHEY and CDR2 SMNVEV (reference sequence). The CDR3 runs to 15 residues. Losses at the gene ends were 4 bases for V and 8 bases for J; bases not matched to a gene: 14. The CDR3 sequence: CASSSTGTATLKQYF. CDR3 nucleotide sequence: TGTGCCAGCAGTTCCACCGGGACAGCCACTTTAAAGCAGTACTTC.

This clone was recorded only once. The genes are TRBV14 and TRBJ2-2; 12 bases are a match to TRBD2. Per the germline V gene, CDR1 is SGHDN and CDR2 is FVKESK. The CDR3 consists of 16 residues. The junction had 5 bases not matched to a gene; V was cut back by 4 bases and J by 5 bases. The DNA for the CDR3 is TGTGCCAGCAGCCGTGGACTAGCGGGGACGACCGGGGAGCTGTTTTTT. It specifies CASSRGLAGTTGELFF.

J is TRBJ2-1 and V is TRBV28; 8 bases map to TRBD2. The V segment lost 5 bases and the J segment 9 bases; nucleotides outside the gene matches: 12. This CDR3 is 15 amino acids long. Germline V gives CDR1 MDHEN, CDR2 SYDVKM. This CDR3 is CASSPTGLGYTEQFF. CDR3 nucleotides: TGTGCCAGCAGTCCAACGGGACTAGGGTATACTGAGCAGTTCTTC.

The chain couples TRBV30 to TRBJ2-7; possible D gene TRBD1, 5 bases. CDR1 is GTSNPN, CDR2 SVGIG, per germline (reference sequence). The germline V and J ends were trimmed by 2 bases and 2 bases, with 7 bases remaining between them. The CDR3 has 12 residues. The CDR3 loop reads CAWSQDTYEQYF. The CDR3 DNA is TGTGCCTGGAGTCAGGACACCTACGAGCAGTACTTC.

The V call is TRBV5-5, the J call TRBJ1-1; TRBD1 matches 7 bases. There are 14 residues in the CDR3. CDR1 and CDR2 from the germline V gene are SGHKS and YYEKEE (reference sequence). Trimming took 4 bases from V and 2 from J; bases not matched to a gene: 5. DNA for the CDR3: TGTGCCAGCAGCCGACAGGGAAAAAACACTGAAGCTTTCTTT. Its protein is CASSRQGKNTEAFF.

The chain joins TRBV11-2 to TRBJ1-1; 9 positions agree with TRBD1. V dropped 1 base and J dropped 6; count of bases not matched to a gene: 6. The CDR3 is made up of 15 amino acids. Germline CDR1 reads SGHAT; CDR2 reads FQNNGV. CDR3 sequence (DNA): TGTGCCAGCAGCTTAGTCACGGGACAGGGCCCTGAAGCTTTCTTT. It specifies CASSLVTGQGPEAFF.